This T cell receptor beta chain was profiled in a study of shared clonotypes between healthy human individuals. Notes on the study in general: Four donors shared approximately 5% of their naive CD4 clonotypes.

CD8 cells classed as naive were CD45RO-negative and positively selected for CCR7, excluding terminally differentiated effector memory CD45RA+ cells. All the donors were Caucasian adults who lived in Nashville, Tennessee. The ends were cut back, 3 bases at V and 4 bases at J, with 7 bases in the middle. CDR3 length: 12 residues. Germline values: CDR1 ENHRY, CDR2 SYGVKD. Investigators spread the genomic DNA of each subset evenly over several immunoSEQ plates. Libraries were prepared by immunoSEQ multiplex PCR; TCRdb keeps only in-frame clonotypes and omits some of them. The sample carries about 2 million clones, just under 95% recorded once. Remarks on this clone: Its antigen remains unknown. The same CDR3 arises from other DNA sequences in this sample as well.

Sequenced: naive CD8+ T cells sorted from blood. V is TRBV10-3 and J is TRBJ2-7; the D gene is possibly TRBD1 (5 bases). The clonotype comes from a man aged 18 to 29 in good health. The CDR3 DNA follows: TGTGCCATCAGTGATTCAGGGTACGAGCAGTACTTC. This translates into CAISDSGYEQYF.